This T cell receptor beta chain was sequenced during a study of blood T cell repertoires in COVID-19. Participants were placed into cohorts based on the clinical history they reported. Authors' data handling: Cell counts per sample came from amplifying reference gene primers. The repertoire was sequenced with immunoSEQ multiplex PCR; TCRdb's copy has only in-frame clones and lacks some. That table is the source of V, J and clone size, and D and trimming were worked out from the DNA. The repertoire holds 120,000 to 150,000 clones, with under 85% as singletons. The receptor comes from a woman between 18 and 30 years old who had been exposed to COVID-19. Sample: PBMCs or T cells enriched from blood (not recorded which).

The CDR3 DNA sequence: TGCAGCGTTCTGGCAGGGGGCCAAGAGACCCAGTACTTC. Translation: CSVLAGGQETQYF. This chain connects TRBV29-1 to TRBJ2-5, with 7 bases fitting TRBD1. The CDR3 totals 13 residues. CDR1 and CDR2 from the germline V gene are SQVTM and ANQGSEA. V shed 5 bases, J shed 1 base, and the junction held 4 bases outside the gene matches. Complete variable domain (other parts from reference TRBV29-1 and TRBJ2-5): SAVISQKPSRDICQRGTSLTIQCQVDSQVTMMFWYRQQPGQSLTLIATANQGSEATYESGFVIDKFPISRPNLTFSTLTVSNMSPEDSSIYLCSVLAGGQETQYFGPGTRLLVL.